The 32 T cell receptor beta chains below come from one sample, sequenced in a study of CXCR3-negative and CXCR3-positive naive CD8 T cells. UMI-labeled TRB cDNA libraries were prepared by 5' RACE. TCRdb reanalyzed the 5' RACE reads, giving one entry per CDR3 protein sequence and no DNA. The sample data list 120,000 to 150,000 distinct CDR3 sequences. Findings and limits, study-wide: Greater hydrophobicity was found in TRB CDR3s of CXCR3-positive naive cells than of CXCR3-negative naive cells.

Their antigens are not known. Sequenced input: naive CXCR3+ CD8+ T cells from blood. Regarding subset: CD45RO-CCR7+CD27+CD95- naive CD8+ T cells expressing CXCR3 (TNR3+). The receptors come from a human donor in good health. Some clones in this sample may be carry-over from other donors' samples.

CDR3 residues: CASSLTSGYTEAFF. The chain joins TRBV5-1 to TRBJ1-1; TCRdb outputs TRBD1, but without DNA this stays unchecked. Germline assignment: CDR1 SGHRS and CDR2 YFSETQ. The CDR3 is 14 amino acids.

This chain connects TRBV29-1 to TRBJ2-5; TCRdb calls TRBD1, which cannot be checked without DNA. The CDR3 sequence is 13 residues long. Germline V gives CDR1 SQVTM, CDR2 ANQGSEA. The chain's CDR3 is CGVEGQGGETQYF.

The CDR3 loop is CASSVGGEPYNEQFF. V and J are TRBV9 and TRBJ2-1. This CDR3 has 15 residues. In germline, CDR1 is SGDLS, CDR2 YYNGEE.

The chain links TRBV15 to TRBJ2-7. This CDR3 region has 12 residues. Germline V lookup: CDR1 LNHNV, CDR2 YYDKDF (reference sequence). The chain's CDR3 is CATSRDTYEQYF.

The V gene is TRBV7-9, the J gene TRBJ2-7. This CDR3 comprises 12 residues. Germline-derived CDR1 and CDR2 are SEHNR and FQNEAQ (reference sequence). CDR3 residues: CATQGNSYEQYF. Based on the CDR3 plus reference TRBV7-9 and TRBJ2-7, the full variable domain is DTGVSQNPRHKITKRGQNVTFRCDPISEHNRLYWYRQTLGQGPEFLTYFQNEAQLEKSRLLSDRFSAERPKGSFSTLEIQRTEQGDSAMYLCATQGNSYEQYFGPGTRLTVT.

The chain combines TRBV29-1 with TRBJ2-2; TCRdb's D gene call, TRBD2, goes unchecked for lack of DNA. The CDR3 runs 17 residues. Germline V gene data show CDR1 as SQVTM and CDR2 as ANQGSEA. Here the CDR3 reads CSVDTSGSEWDTGELFF.

The V gene is TRBV6-6, the J gene TRBJ2-1. CDR3 length equals 14 residues. Germline V CDR1 and CDR2: MNHNY, SVGAGI (reference sequence). Here the CDR3 reads CASTRWDFYNEQFF.

The V gene is TRBV6-2 or TRBV6-3, the J gene TRBJ2-7; TCRdb outputs TRBD2, but without DNA this stays unchecked. The CDR3 covers 16 residues. The germline V gene encodes CDR1 MNHEY and CDR2 SVGEGT. Here the CDR3 reads CASSYVKTSRTYEQYF.

The chain links TRBV6-6 to TRBJ1-2; the D gene TCRdb calls, TRBD1, cannot be checked with no DNA. The germline gives CDR1 MNHNY, CDR2 SVGAGI (reference sequence). The CDR3 runs 14 residues. This CDR3 reads CASSPGLASYGYTF.

The chain has TRBV5-5 and TRBJ2-5. Germline V gives CDR1 SGHKS, CDR2 YYEKEE (reference sequence). The CDR3 has 12 residues. The CDR3 here is CASSGPEETQYF.

The CDR3 spells CASSSRPLGNTGELFF. The chain carries TRBV7-9 and TRBJ2-2; the TCRdb D gene call, TRBD1, has no DNA to confirm it. Per germline, CDR1 SEHNR and CDR2 FQNEAQ (reference sequence). The CDR3 totals 16 residues.

V and J are TRBV7-7 and TRBJ2-1; there is no DNA to check the TCRdb D call of TRBD1. Germline CDR1 reads SSHAT; CDR2 reads FNYEAQ (reference sequence). CDR3 length equals 14 residues. This chain's CDR3 is CASSPGGAYNEQFF.

The chain recombines TRBV2 with TRBJ1-5; TCRdb selects TRBD1, and the lack of DNA leaves this call unchecked. Germline V gives CDR1 SNHLY, CDR2 FYNNEI. The CDR3 runs to 14 residues. The CDR3: CASKLGDSNQPQHF.

The rearrangement links TRBV19 to TRBJ2-1. This CDR3 is 15 amino acids long. Germline loops: CDR1 LNHDA, CDR2 SQIVND (reference sequence). The CDR3 loop is CASSSRLSSYNEQFF.

CDR3 loop: CASSQNRQGPNTEAFF. This rearrangement joins TRBV6-2 or TRBV6-3 to TRBJ1-1; with no DNA, the TCRdb D assignment of TRBD1 cannot be verified. CDR3 size: 16 residues. CDR1 is MNHEY, CDR2 SVGEGT, per germline.

The chain carries TRBV28 and TRBJ2-3; without DNA, the TCRdb call of TRBD2 cannot be checked. This CDR3 contains 14 residues. Germline assignment: CDR1 MDHEN and CDR2 SYDVKM. CDR3 in amino acids: CASSRPTRGDTQYF.

The chain couples TRBV12-3 or TRBV12-4 to TRBJ1-5. The CDR3 sequence is 15 residues long. Here the CDR3 reads CASSWTVYSNQPQHF.

The chain carries TRBV6-1 and TRBJ1-4; TCRdb indicates TRBD1, and absent DNA this call remains unverified. The V gene's germline CDR1 is MNHNS and CDR2 SASEGT. CDR3 length equals 15 residues. The CDR3 reads CASSELGPQGGKLFF.

V gene TRBV12-3 or TRBV12-4 combines with J gene TRBJ2-7; the TCRdb D gene call, TRBD1, has no DNA to confirm it. This CDR3 region has 14 residues. The CDR3 is CASTPGARPGEQYF.

The V gene is TRBV29-1, the J gene TRBJ2-1; the TCRdb D gene call, TRBD2, has no DNA to confirm it. Looked up from germline, CDR1 is SQVTM and CDR2 is ANQGSEA. CDR3 length: 14 amino acids. The CDR3 here is CSVQTSGSYNEQFF.

The rearrangement uses TRBV10-3 and TRBJ1-6. Germline loops: CDR1 ENHRY, CDR2 SYGVKD. This CDR3 has 14 residues. CDR3 protein: CAIGGGSLNSPLHF.

J is TRBJ2-1 and V is TRBV2. CDR3 length: 15 residues. In germline, CDR1 is SNHLY, CDR2 FYNNEI. This chain's CDR3 is CASSLDGSPYNEQFF.

The chain has TRBV12-3 or TRBV12-4 and TRBJ1-2. The CDR3 totals 13 residues. CDR3 sequence: CASSFSHNYGYTF.

The chain joins TRBV2 to TRBJ2-7. This CDR3 comprises 14 residues. The germline gives CDR1 SNHLY, CDR2 FYNNEI. The CDR3 sequence is CASSEYGVDNEQYF.

The chain joins TRBV12-3 or TRBV12-4 to TRBJ2-1; TCRdb picks TRBD2, but there is no DNA to check that call. The CDR3 is 16 amino acids. The CDR3 loop is CASSTASGSVSNEQFF.

The chain combines TRBV6-5 with TRBJ1-2; TCRdb picks TRBD1, but there is no DNA to check that call. This CDR3 region has 14 residues. Germline CDR1 and CDR2: MNHEY and SVGAGI. The CDR3 loop is CASSTPDPGDGYTF.

The chain joins TRBV5-1 to TRBJ2-3; TCRdb indicates TRBD2, and absent DNA this call remains unverified. Germline CDR1 and CDR2: SGHRS and YFSETQ. The CDR3 sequence is 16 residues long. CDR3 sequence: CASSLTSGGGIDTQYF.

The CDR3 region is CASSGQGAANTEAFF. The chain employs TRBV12-3 or TRBV12-4 and TRBJ1-1; the TCRdb call, TRBD1, lacks DNA for checking. This CDR3 is 15 amino acids long.

J is TRBJ2-3 and V is TRBV7-3; TCRdb names TRBD1, which stays unverified in the absence of DNA. In germline, CDR1 is SGHTA, CDR2 FQGTGA. This CDR3 is built from 17 residues. The CDR3: CASGDGGTASGADTQYF. The full variable domain, its missing parts supplied by reference TRBV7-3 and TRBJ2-3, is GAGVSQTPSNKVTEKGKYVELRCDPISGHTALYWYRQSLGQGPEFLIYFQGTGAADDSGLPNDRFFAVRPEGSVSTLKIQRTERGDSAVYLCASGDGGTASGADTQYFGPGTRLTVL.

This rearrangement joins TRBV6-2 or TRBV6-3 to TRBJ2-7; TCRdb reports TRBD1, a call that lacks DNA to check it against. Germline V CDR1 and CDR2: MNHEY, SVGEGT. The CDR3 length is 15 residues. The CDR3 reads CASREQGAISYEQYF.

The J gene is TRBJ1-2, the V gene TRBV29-1; no DNA is available, so the TRBD1 call from TCRdb remains unchecked. Germline-derived CDR1 and CDR2 are SQVTM and ANQGSEA. The CDR3 length is 18 residues. This CDR3 reads CSVEVPRVYLDSNYGYTF.

CDR3 protein: CSVEDRGGGSTDTQYF. The chain has TRBV29-1 and TRBJ2-3; TCRdb outputs TRBD2, but without DNA this stays unchecked. Germline values: CDR1 SQVTM, CDR2 ANQGSEA. This CDR3 has 16 residues.